Below, 26 T cell receptor beta chains from the same sample are listed, as sequenced in a study of T cell responses to AZD1222 COVID-19 vaccine. The table came from immunoSEQ multiplex PCR; TCRdb's copy has only in-frame clones and leaves some out. Found here are tens of thousands of clones, roughly 88% of them singletons; the top ten hold 22%. Source: peripheral blood, taken on day 0 of AZD1222 vaccination. The receptors were gathered from an adult in good health.

The rearrangement uses TRBV12-3 or TRBV12-4 and TRBJ2-1, with a weak D call TRBD2 (5 bases). V lost 3 bases, J lost 9 bases, and 9 bases lay in between. The CDR3 contains 12 residues. The CDR3 DNA sequence: TGTGCCAGCAGTTTTCCCGCGGGTGAGCAGTTCTTC. Translating gives CASSFPAGEQFF.

This chain uses TRBV15 with TRBJ1-1; D is perhaps TRBD1 (5 bases). Trimming shortened V by 0 bases and J by 9 bases, and 8 bases separated the two germline ends. The CDR3 runs to 12 residues. CDR1 LNHNV and CDR2 YYDKDF come from the germline V gene (reference sequence). CDR3 DNA: TGTGCCACCAGCAGAGAGACGGGACAAGCTTTCTTT. This translates into CATSRETGQAFF.

The chain links TRBV7-3 to TRBJ2-5, with 7 bases fitting TRBD1. V lost 3 bases and J lost 4; bases outside the gene matches: 14. Germline values: CDR1 SGHTA, CDR2 FQGTGA. The CDR3 is made up of 17 amino acids. The CDR3 DNA follows: TGTGCCAGCAGCTTCGACAGGGATCGATTAGGAGTAGAGACCCAGTACTTC. Amino acid sequence: CASSFDRDRLGVETQYF. The entire variable domain, with the rest obtained from reference TRBV7-3 and TRBJ2-5, is as follows: GAGVSQTPSNKVTEKGKYVELRCDPISGHTALYWYRQSLGQGPEFLIYFQGTGAADDSGLPNDRFFAVRPEGSVSTLKIQRTERGDSAVYLCASSFDRDRLGVETQYFGPGTRLLVL.

J is TRBJ1-5 and V is TRBV2, with D maybe TRBD1 (6 bases). Per the germline V gene, CDR1 is SNHLY and CDR2 is FYNNEI. The CDR3 extends over 15 amino acids. Trimming cost V 6 bases and J 2 bases, with 14 bases left between them. CDR3 residues: CASSPYRTGNQPQHF. CDR3 bases: TGTGCCAGCAGCCCCTATAGGACAGGCAATCAGCCCCAGCATTTT.

This chain connects TRBV4-1 to TRBJ2-1; perhaps D is TRBD1 or TRBD2 (5 bases each). The germline gives CDR1 MGHRA, CDR2 YSYEKL. The CDR3 is 20 residues long. V was shortened by 0 bases and J by 6 bases, with 27 bases between the two germline ends. The CDR3 DNA follows: TGCGCCAGCAGCCAAGATGGGTACACAGGACTTCCTAACGTGGTCAATGAGCAGTTCTTC. This gives the protein CASSQDGYTGLPNVVNEQFF.

The chain recombines TRBV10-3 with TRBJ2-3; 12 bases are shared with TRBD1. Germline assignment: CDR1 ENHRY and CDR2 SYGVKD. Trimming cost V 3 bases and J 11 bases; bases outside gene matches: 9. This CDR3 spans 15 amino acids. CDR3 nucleotide sequence: TGTGCCATCAGTGAAGGGACAGGGGGCGATTTTGGGCAGTATTTT. This translates into CAISEGTGGDFGQYF.

About this clone itself: Because the CDR3's place on the DNA is in doubt, the DNA is left out and the CDR3 is given as listed by TCRdb. V gene TRBV28 combines with J gene TRBJ1-5. Germline lookup yields CDR1 MDHEN and CDR2 SYDVKM. The CDR3 adds up to 13 amino acids, both ends counted. CDR3 region: CASSFGHGAEGHF.

The chain carries TRBV18 and TRBJ2-5; D is unresolved. Germline V CDR1 and CDR2: KGHSH, LQKENI. Trimming left V 3 bases short and J 5 bases short, with 10 bases between. This CDR3 is 13 amino acids long. In nucleotides, the CDR3 is TGTGCCAGCTCACCGAGCGCGTTGGAGACCCAGTACTTC. Its protein product is CASSPSALETQYF. Full variable domain (rest looked up from reference TRBV18 and TRBJ2-5): NAGVMQNPRHLVRRRGQEARLRCSPMKGHSHVYWYRQLPEEGLKFMVYLQKENIIDESGMPKERFSAEFPKEGPSILRIQQVVRGDSAAYFCASSPSALETQYFGPGTRLLVL.

This chain connects TRBV11-2 to TRBJ1-6, with TRBD1 identical over 9 bases. Germline V gives CDR1 SGHAT, CDR2 FQNNGV. The CDR3 has 15 residues. The ends lost 0 bases at V and 9 bases at J; junction bases unmatched: 3. CDR3 in amino acids: CASSLDGTGRSPLHF. CDR3 DNA: TGTGCCAGCAGCTTAGATGGGACAGGGCGTTCACCCCTCCACTTT.

This rearrangement joins TRBV6-5 to TRBJ1-1, with D possibly TRBD1 on 6 matching bases. This CDR3 has 13 residues. The germline V gene has CDR1 MNHEY and CDR2 SVGAGI. V lost 6 bases and J 5 bases, leaving 13 bases between the germline ends. DNA for the CDR3: TGTGCCAGCAGCCGACAGGCGGGAACTGAAGCTTTCTTT. It is translated as CASSRQAGTEAFF.

CDR3 residues: CASSPTGSHYGYTF. CDR3 DNA sequence: TGTGCCAGCTCACCAACAGGGTCCCACTATGGCTACACCTTC. V gene TRBV18 combines with J gene TRBJ1-2, with D perhaps matching TRBD1 (6 bases). This CDR3 contains 14 residues. The ends were cut back, 2 bases at V and 3 bases at J, with 10 bases in the middle. The V gene's germline CDR1 is KGHSH and CDR2 LQKENI.

This clone was recorded only once. The CDR3 nucleotides read TGCGCCAGCAGCCGGACAGGGGAGAATGAAAAACTGTTTTTT. This gives the protein CASSRTGENEKLFF. This rearrangement joins TRBV5-1 to TRBJ1-4; 9 positions agree with TRBD1. After removal of 4 bases from V and 5 bases from J, the junction contained 3 bases not matched to a gene. CDR3 length: 14 residues. CDR1 and CDR2 from the germline V gene are SGHRS and YFSETQ.

The rearrangement uses TRBV29-1 and TRBJ1-2, with 9 bases identical to TRBD1. Germline V gene lookup returns CDR1 SQVTM and CDR2 ANQGSEA. The V and J ends lost 7 bases and 7 bases, in that order; junction bases with no gene match: 22. This CDR3 has 17 amino acids. The CDR3 DNA reads TGCAGCGCTGCTTTACAGGGGGCGCGGGACTCGTTAGGTGGCTACACCTTC. Residues: CSAALQGARDSLGGYTF.

The V gene is TRBV5-6, the J gene TRBJ2-6; D unresolved. The CDR3 is 15 amino acids. The germline V gene encodes CDR1 SGHDT and CDR2 YYEEEE. V lost 4 bases to trimming and J lost 2 bases, with 10 bases between them. The CDR3 DNA follows: TGTGCCAGCAGCCCCCTTGGGGCTGGGGCCAACGTCCTGACTTTC. This sequence encodes CASSPLGAGANVLTF.

DNA of the CDR3: TGTGCCAGCAGTGTTCCCCAAAGCTACGAGCAGTACTTC. This gives the protein CASSVPQSYEQYF. The gene calls are TRBV12-3 or TRBV12-4 and TRBJ2-7; D not certain. V dropped 5 bases and J dropped 3 bases, with 11 bases sitting between them. This CDR3 spans 13 amino acids.

This chain connects TRBV7-9 to TRBJ2-3; the D is unclear. CDR1 is SEHNR and CDR2 is FQNEAQ in the germline V gene (reference sequence). The CDR3 loop spans 11 amino acids. The V end lost 5 bases, the J end lost 8 bases, and 8 bases lay between the germline ends. The CDR3 DNA reads TGTGCCAGCAGCGGCCGTACTACGCAGTATTTT. Translating gives CASSGRTTQYF.

The genes are TRBV4-2 and TRBJ1-1; 9 positions match TRBD1. The CDR3 is 15 amino acids. The V segment lost 2 bases and the J segment 5 bases; nucleotides outside the gene matches: 6. CDR1 LGHNA and CDR2 YNFKEQ come from the germline V gene. CDR3 sequence reads: CASSQLWDRVTEAFF. In DNA form, the CDR3 reads TGTGCCAGCAGCCAACTATGGGACAGGGTGACTGAAGCTTTCTTT.

The rearrangement links TRBV11-2 to TRBJ2-3, with TRBD1 identical over 7 bases. The germline CDR1 and CDR2 sequences are SGHAT and FQNNGV. Germline trimming cut 5 bases from V and 2 bases from J; bases unmatched to any gene: 7. CDR3 length: 15 residues. CDR3 loop: CASSNRDRTTDTQYF. CDR3 in DNA: TGTGCCAGCAGCAACCGGGACAGAACCACAGATACGCAGTATTTT.

The rearrangement uses TRBV3-1 (or the pseudogene TRBV3-2) and TRBJ2-1; no clear D gene. V lost 5 bases, J lost 6 bases, and 8 bases lay in between. Germline V gene data show CDR1 as LGHDT and CDR2 as YNNKEL (reference sequence). The CDR3 loop spans 12 amino acids. The CDR3 DNA reads TGTGCCAGCAGCGCCTCGGTCAATGAGCAGTTCTTC. This codes for CASSASVNEQFF.

The J gene is TRBJ2-2, the V gene TRBV9; D not resolved. Trimming took off 1 base at V and 8 bases at J, with 3 bases between the two ends. Germline V gives CDR1 SGDLS, CDR2 YYNGEE. CDR3 size: 11 residues. The CDR3 DNA sequence: TGTGCCAGCAGCGTAAAGGGGGAGCTGTTTTTT. Amino acids: CASSVKGELFF.

The chain couples TRBV7-9 to TRBJ1-1, with unresolved D. The CDR3 has 15 amino acids. The V and J ends lost 5 bases and 0 bases respectively, with 13 bases between them. CDR1 and CDR2 from the germline V gene are SEHNR and FQNEAQ (reference sequence). The CDR3 reads CASSPGRRVNTEAFF. CDR3 DNA: TGTGCCAGCAGCCCCGGACGTCGCGTGAACACTGAAGCTTTCTTT.

This clone appeared a single time. This chain uses TRBV28 with TRBJ2-7; perhaps D is TRBD1 or TRBD2 (6 bases each). Between the trimmed V and J ends, which lost 6 bases and 4 bases, there was a span of 19 bases. Per germline, CDR1 MDHEN and CDR2 SYDVKM. The CDR3 contains 15 residues. Written as DNA, the CDR3 is TGTGCCAGCAGCCTCGCGGCCTCGGGGGCTTACGAGCAGTACTTC. Translated, it gives CASSLAASGAYEQYF.

This chain links TRBV5-4 with TRBJ2-1; D possibly corresponds to TRBD2 (7 bases). The CDR3 is 14 residues long. Germline V gives CDR1 SGHNT, CDR2 YYREEE (reference sequence). The germline V and J ends were trimmed by 2 bases and 6 bases, with 12 bases remaining between them. This CDR3 reads CASSLQGLFNEQFF. CDR3 nucleotides: TGTGCCAGCAGCTTACAGGGACTATTCAATGAGCAGTTCTTC.

The chain links TRBV19 to TRBJ2-3, with D possibly TRBD1 on 6 matching bases. The CDR3 sequence is 14 residues long. Trimming stripped 5 bases from V and 2 bases from J, with 11 bases between. Germline CDR1 and CDR2: LNHDA and SQIVND (reference sequence). The CDR3 reads CASSWQGYTDTQYF. CDR3 nucleotide sequence: TGTGCCAGTAGTTGGCAGGGGTACACAGATACGCAGTATTTT.

V and J are TRBV7-2 and TRBJ2-2; the match to TRBD1 covers 11 bases. Per the germline V gene, CDR1 is SGHTA and CDR2 is FQGNSA. The length of the CDR3 is 15 residues. Trimming took 0 bases from V and 6 from J; bases not matched to a gene: 0. CDR3 region: CASSLAGQGAGELFF. DNA of the CDR3: TGTGCCAGCAGCTTAGCGGGACAGGGGGCCGGGGAGCTGTTTTTT.

This clone was observed once. V gene TRBV7-9 combines with J gene TRBJ2-7; D unclear. This CDR3 is 14 amino acids long. The ends were cut back, 1 base at V and 2 bases at J, with 9 bases in the middle. Germline V CDR1 and CDR2: SEHNR, FQNEAQ (reference sequence). The CDR3 region has the DNA TGTGCCAGCAGCTTAGGGCAGGTAACCTACGAGCAGTACTTC. Amino acids: CASSLGQVTYEQYF.